This TCR beta chain was obtained from a study of T cell responses to AZD1222 COVID-19 vaccine (dated by TCRdb to the early 2020s). With respect to the entire study: AZD1222 recipients with second doses at about 4 weeks or about 12 weeks were pooled, because spike-specific TCR depth and breadth did not differ between schedules. A total of roughly 240 trial participants underwent TCR sequencing, of whom around 200 received two doses of AZD1222 and around 26 received two doses of the MenACWY control vaccine. Trial participants were enrolled by age into 18-55, 56-69 and 70-plus year subgroups, with roughly 160, 29 and 62 TCR-sequenced participants respectively.

Turning to this clone: What antigen it recognizes has not been identified. The sample holds no much larger clone one base away, and base qualities are not on file.

The CDR3 regions of human TCRbeta chains were analyzed by immunosequencing. The paper's processing steps were these. TCRs in the repertoires were matched against a reference library of SARS-CoV-2-specific TCRs that had been generated with the MIRA antigen-specificity platform. Breadth meant the fraction of unique TCRs that were SARS-CoV-2-associated, whereas depth meant the fraction of total T cells that were SARS-CoV-2-associated. Using the MIRA data, each spike-specific TCR was assigned both to the spike region to which the TCR was reactive and to a CD4 or CD8 class. Log10-transformed breadth and depth values were compared by one-way ANOVA with Sidak's multiple comparisons tests. Here the immuneACCESS table is served through TCRdb, limited to in-frame sequences with V and J called. Missing clones are a known gap in these copies; in checked studies unresolved V genes cover under half, and the rest lacks a known reason. V, J and clone size are taken as reported in that table, and D and trimming were inferred from the DNA itself. This sample lists over 110,000 clones; roughly nine tenths were detected once. The ten largest account for roughly 1.7% of the sample.

The time point label, as the study defines it: baseline before first vaccination. The vaccinee samples were drawn from two UK trials, COV001 and COV002, one of which was a single-blind randomized controlled phase 2/3 trial testing AZD1222 (ChAdOx1 nCoV-19) in healthy adults. Trial participant PBMC samples were collected at day 0 and day 28 after the second dose for TCRbeta chain sequencing. Study-level results and caveats: CD4 TCRs associated with the vaccine covered the entire spike protein, and the dominant responses were in regions 160-218 and 743-854. Nearly half of unique spike-specific TCRs reportedly recognized epitopes outside regions mutated in the B.1.351 and B.1.1.7 variants. Because no day 14 peak-response samples were available, repertoires were characterized only after the peak T cell response. Conclusions about previously exposed vaccinees are limited because only a handful of AZD1222 recipients were SARS-CoV-2 seropositive at baseline. In the small 56-69-year group, the increase in depth fell short of significance, most likely because of low power. Participants were mostly white British, with more females than males. The authors suggested clonal diversity may have been underestimated. A significant rise in spike-specific TCR breadth and depth was observed after two AZD1222 doses relative to day 0 and relative to MenACWY recipients.

The sequence was obtained from an adult in good health. The specimen comprised peripheral blood, sampled on day 0 of AZD1222 vaccination.

The DNA sequence follows: TGTGCCAGCAGCCGCGAGCAGTACTTC. Its translation is CASSREQYF. The rearranged segments are TRBV27 and TRBJ2-7, with the D segment identity uncertain. The CDR3 numbers 9 residues from cysteine through phenylalanine. Here the CDR3 DNA is all that survives: 27 bases in frame from base 1. V is reduced by 6 bases and J by 6 bases, leaving a spacing of 3 bases between them. CDR1 and CDR2, looked up from the germline V gene (reference sequence), are MNHEY and SMNVEV.